Below are 30 T cell receptor beta chains sequenced from a single sample in a study of blood T cell repertoires in COVID-19. Sequencing used immunoSEQ multiplex PCR; TCRdb keeps in-frame clones, though not all of them. The repertoire holds over 200,000 clones, with roughly 87% as singletons. Sequencing input: peripheral blood. Receptors originate from a woman aged 18-29 years who had recovered from COVID-19.

The rearrangement links TRBV4-3 to TRBJ2-7; 10 nucleotides match TRBD2. J was trimmed by 6 bases and V by 1 base; bases with no gene match: 6. This CDR3 comprises 15 residues. Germline V gene lookup returns CDR1 LGHNA and CDR2 YSLEER. Here the CDR3 reads CASSQAVAGGGEQYF. The CDR3 DNA reads TGCGCCAGCAGCCAAGCGGTAGCGGGAGGTGGCGAGCAGTACTTC.

The chain carries TRBV6-4 and TRBJ2-3; 9 positions match TRBD2. The CDR3 has 15 residues. Germline V gene lookup returns CDR1 MRHNA and CDR2 SNTAGT. V trimming: 6 bases; J trimming: 2 bases; junction bases outside the gene matches: 6. CDR3 amino acids: CASRTSGAPTDTQYF. In DNA, the CDR3 is TGTGCCAGCAGGACTAGCGGAGCTCCCACAGATACGCAGTATTTT.

The chain carries TRBV9 and TRBJ1-1; D unclear. Trimming removed 2 bases at V and 3 bases at J, with 8 bases between. Germline values: CDR1 SGDLS, CDR2 YYNGEE. CDR3 size: 13 residues. The CDR3 sequence: CASSVDIDTEAFF. The DNA for the CDR3 is TGTGCCAGCAGCGTCGACATTGACACTGAAGCTTTCTTT.

This chain joins TRBV7-2 and TRBJ2-3, with D tentatively TRBD2 (6 bases). The CDR3 runs to 16 residues. V lost 4 bases and J lost 6, with 20 bases in between. Per germline, CDR1 SGHTA and CDR2 FQGNSA. DNA of the CDR3: TGTGCCAGCAGCTGGTCCCGGGACTCCACCTGGGATACGCAGTATTTT. Residues: CASSWSRDSTWDTQYF.

The V call is TRBV28, the J call TRBJ2-7; 9 positions match TRBD1. CDR3 length: 14 residues. Germline assignment: CDR1 MDHEN and CDR2 SYDVKM. V gave up 5 bases and J gave up 6 bases; unmatched junction bases: 8. The CDR3 reads CASSPGTGPGEQYF. The CDR3 DNA sequence: TGTGCCAGCAGTCCAGGGACAGGGCCGGGCGAGCAGTACTTC.

The chain has TRBV6-5 and TRBJ1-1, with unresolved D. The CDR3 consists of 12 residues. Germline V gives CDR1 MNHEY, CDR2 SVGAGI. V lost 8 bases and J lost 1, with 8 bases in between. The CDR3 nucleotides read TGTGCCAGCCAGGAAGGGAACACTGAAGCTTTCTTT. It translates to CASQEGNTEAFF.

The chain employs TRBV24-1 and TRBJ2-3; D gene unclear. The germline gives CDR1 KGHDR, CDR2 SFDVKD. Trimming removed 0 bases from V and 5 bases from J, with 14 bases in between. This CDR3 is built from 16 residues. CDR3 sequence: CATSDLTLGVQDTQYF. Here the CDR3 DNA reads TGTGCCACCAGTGATTTGACCTTAGGAGTCCAAGATACGCAGTATTTT.

V and J are TRBV7-2 and TRBJ2-1, with TRBD2 matching 11 bases. The length of the CDR3 is 17 residues. In germline, CDR1 is SGHTA, CDR2 FQGNSA. The junction had 11 bases not matched to a gene; V was cut back by 3 bases and J by 7 bases. CDR3 bases: TGTGCCAGCAGCTTCACAGTTAGCGGGGGGGCTACTAATGAGCAGTTCTTC. Translation: CASSFTVSGGATNEQFF.

The chain links TRBV27 to TRBJ2-2; D not certain. V lost 7 bases, J lost 2 bases, and 14 bases lay in between. Germline CDR1 MNHEY, CDR2 SMNVEV (reference sequence). The CDR3 has 15 residues. CDR3 nucleotides: TGTGCCAGCATTCCCTCCATGACAAACACCGGGGAGCTGTTTTTT. Amino acids: CASIPSMTNTGELFF.

This chain connects TRBV6-1 to TRBJ2-2; the match to TRBD2 covers 12 bases. V dropped 2 bases and J dropped 4; count of bases not matched to a gene: 5. The CDR3 is 17 residues long. CDR1 is MNHNS, CDR2 SASEGT, per germline. The CDR3: CASSELGLAGITGELFF. The CDR3 bases are TGTGCCAGCAGTGAACTCGGACTAGCGGGGATCACCGGGGAGCTGTTTTTT.

This chain uses TRBV6-1 with TRBJ2-7; D not resolved. From germline, CDR1 is MNHNS and CDR2 SASEGT. This CDR3 region has 14 residues. V was trimmed by 3 bases and J by 2 bases, leaving 11 bases between them. CDR3: CASSDIAAAYEQYF. CDR3 sequence (DNA): TGTGCCAGCAGTGACATAGCTGCTGCCTACGAGCAGTACTTC.

The chain employs TRBV9 and TRBJ1-4, with a weak D call TRBD1 (5 bases). Germline loops: CDR1 SGDLS, CDR2 YYNGEE. Trimming shortened V by 4 bases and J by 8 bases, and 18 bases separated the two germline ends. The CDR3 has 15 residues. As DNA, the CDR3 is TGTGCCAGCAGCCCCGGGTGGGGGGAAAGGGAAAAACTGTTTTTT. The encoded protein is CASSPGWGEREKLFF.

The gene calls are TRBV6-6 and TRBJ1-6; possible D gene TRBD1, 6 bases. Germline CDR1 reads MNHNY; CDR2 reads SVGAGI (reference sequence). The CDR3 loop spans 14 amino acids. The V end was cut by 6 bases, the J end by 9 bases, with 15 bases between. CDR3 residues: CASRLDSSTSPLHF. The CDR3 nucleotides are TGTGCCAGCAGACTGGACAGTTCAACTTCACCCCTCCACTTT.

V and J are TRBV7-6 and TRBJ1-4; D is ambiguous. The CDR3 contains 15 residues. Germline CDR1 reads SGHVS; CDR2 reads FNYEAQ. V lost 5 bases and J lost 0, with 10 bases in between. CDR3 region: CASSQEGTTNEKLFF. The CDR3 DNA follows: TGTGCCAGCAGCCAAGAGGGTACAACTAATGAAAAACTGTTTTTT.

The sample holds one count of this clone. The V call is TRBV20-1, the J call TRBJ2-7; D gene unclear. Looked up from germline, CDR1 is DFQATT and CDR2 is SNEGSKA (reference sequence). The CDR3 sequence is 11 residues long. V was cut by 4 bases and J by 3 bases, with 7 bases left in between. CDR3 coding DNA: TGCAGTGCTAATGCCGGCTACGAGCAGTACTTC. It codes for CSANAGYEQYF.

The genes are TRBV21-1 and TRBJ2-5; the table's D call, TRBD1, has no DNA check behind it. TRBV21-1 is a known pseudogene. The CDR3 extends over 15 amino acids. This CDR3 reads CASSKIGDRGETQYF. CDR3 sequence (DNA): TGTGCCAGCAGCAAAATTGGGGACAGGGGAGAGACCCAGTACTTC.

As to this clone: Other DNA sequences in the sample encode the same CDR3. The chain couples TRBV6-5 to TRBJ2-1; 11 bases are shared with TRBD2. CDR3 length: 15 residues. V shed 4 bases, J shed 6 bases, and the junction held 5 bases outside the gene matches. Germline V gives CDR1 MNHEY, CDR2 SVGAGI. CDR3 sequence (DNA): TGTGCCAGCAGTTTCGGGACTAGCGGCCTCAATGAGCAGTTCTTC. This sequence encodes CASSFGTSGLNEQFF.

This clone has just one count. The V call is TRBV9, the J call TRBJ2-3, with D perhaps TRBD2 (5 bases). V was cut by 0 bases and J by 5 bases, with 13 bases left in between. The CDR3 length is 15 residues. The germline gives CDR1 SGDLS, CDR2 YYNGEE. This CDR3 is CASSVVGFAGDTQYF. CDR3 bases: TGTGCCAGCAGCGTAGTAGGTTTCGCGGGAGATACGCAGTATTTT.

This chain connects TRBV6-1 to TRBJ2-7, with TRBD2 identical over 10 bases. Trimming cost V 2 bases and J 3 bases; bases outside gene matches: 1. CDR3 size: 14 residues. CDR1 is MNHNS, CDR2 SASEGT, per germline. CDR3 in DNA: TGTGCCAGCAGTGAAAGGACTAGCGGCTACGAGCAGTACTTC. This gives the protein CASSERTSGYEQYF.

This clone was recorded only once. The identical CDR3 is also encoded by other nucleotide sequences in the sample. The CDR3 nucleotides read TGTGCCAGCAGCGTAGAACCGGGGAACACTGAAGCTTTCTTT. Translated, it gives CASSVEPGNTEAFF. This chain connects TRBV9 to TRBJ1-1, with D uncertain. Looked up from germline, CDR1 is SGDLS and CDR2 is YYNGEE. Trimming removed 0 bases from V and 1 base from J, with 7 bases in between. The CDR3 contains 14 residues.

The rearrangement joins TRBV5-6 to TRBJ2-2; TRBD1 agrees at 9 bases. V was clipped by 4 bases and J by 5 bases; unmatched bases: 9. This CDR3 is built from 16 residues. In germline, CDR1 is SGHDT, CDR2 YYEEEE. The CDR3 loop is CASSLGTGSATGELFF. CDR3 sequence (DNA): TGTGCCAGCAGCCTTGGGACAGGGAGTGCAACCGGGGAGCTGTTTTTT.

Points on this clone: No DNA is shown, since the ends of the CDR3 on it are uncertain; the CDR3 is the one TCRdb lists. This chain joins TRBV27 and TRBJ1-1; the table's D call TRBD1 went unverified against the DNA. The CDR3 extends over 13 residues, inclusive of both ends. Germline lookup yields CDR1 MNHEY and CDR2 SMNVEV (reference sequence). CDR3 protein: CASSSSDSTEAFF.

This chain uses TRBV29-1 with TRBJ1-2; D gene unclear. The CDR3 totals 13 residues. Germline V lookup: CDR1 SQVTM, CDR2 ANQGSEA. Trimming took off 2 bases at V and 4 bases at J, with 11 bases between the two ends. DNA for the CDR3: TGCAGCGTTGAACCGGGTAAAGGCTATGGCTACACCTTC. Translated, it gives CSVEPGKGYGYTF.

The genes are TRBV6-2 or TRBV6-3 and TRBJ2-4; weak D call: TRBD2 (5 bases). Trimming left V 4 bases short and J 8 bases short, with 9 bases between. The CDR3 contains 12 residues. Germline values: CDR1 MNHEY, CDR2 SVGEGT. CDR3 sequence (DNA): TGTGCCAGCAGTTCGGGGTTGTACATTCAGTACTTC. Protein: CASSSGLYIQYF.

The chain has TRBV19 and TRBJ2-3; D ambiguous. This CDR3 region has 15 residues. Trimming removed 5 bases from V and 0 bases from J, with 12 bases in between. Germline CDR1 and CDR2: LNHDA and SQIVND (reference sequence). CDR3 residues: CASSPWSASTDTQYF. DNA for the CDR3: TGTGCCAGTAGTCCCTGGAGCGCCAGCACAGATACGCAGTATTTT. Full variable domain (remainder filled in from reference TRBV19 and TRBJ2-3): DGGITQSPKYLFRKEGQNVTLSCEQNLNHDAMYWYRQDPGQGLRLIYYSQIVNDFQKGDIAEGYSVSREKKESFPLTVTSAQKNPTAFYLCASSPWSASTDTQYFGPGTRLTVL.

The CDR3 bases are TGTGCCAGCAGCTTCGGGGGAGGGGGTAACTATGGCTACACCTTC. It translates to CASSFGGGGNYGYTF. The genes are TRBV11-2 and TRBJ1-2; weak D call: TRBD1 (6 bases). V lost 3 bases and J lost 1, with 12 bases in between. The CDR3 runs to 15 residues. Germline values: CDR1 SGHAT, CDR2 FQNNGV.

This clone was seen only a few times. V is TRBV6-5 and J is TRBJ1-6; D unresolved. Germline CDR1 and CDR2: MNHEY and SVGAGI. Deletions cut 8 bases from V and 7 bases from J, with 12 bases between. The length of the CDR3 is 13 residues. As DNA, the CDR3 is TGTGCCAGCGCGAGAACTGAGAATTCACCCCTCCACTTT. Its protein product is CASARTENSPLHF.

This clone was picked up a small number of times. The chain links TRBV7-9 to TRBJ2-1, with 9 bases aligning to TRBD2. This CDR3 is 16 amino acids long. Per germline, CDR1 SEHNR and CDR2 FQNEAQ (reference sequence). V gave up 5 bases and J gave up 7 bases; unmatched junction bases: 12. The CDR3: CASSQQPGLARNEQFF. CDR3 in DNA: TGTGCCAGCAGCCAGCAGCCGGGACTAGCTAGGAATGAGCAGTTCTTC.

The CDR3 is CASSLGGGGNYGYTF. DNA of the CDR3: TGTGCCAGCAGCTTAGGCGGGGGGGGTAACTATGGCTACACCTTC. This chain joins TRBV13 and TRBJ1-2; tentative D call: TRBD1 (5 bases). Germline CDR1 reads PRHDT; CDR2 reads FYEKMQ (reference sequence). V lost 0 bases, J lost 1 base, and 9 bases lay in between. The CDR3 totals 15 residues.

The rearrangement uses TRBV9 and TRBJ2-3; D gene uncertain. The CDR3 covers 16 residues. The V gene's germline CDR1 is SGDLS and CDR2 YYNGEE. Trimming stripped 3 bases from V and 0 bases from J, with 14 bases between. CDR3 in DNA: TGTGCCAGCAGCGCCGCTAGTTTTCTTAGCACAGATACGCAGTATTTT. It specifies CASSAASFLSTDTQYF.